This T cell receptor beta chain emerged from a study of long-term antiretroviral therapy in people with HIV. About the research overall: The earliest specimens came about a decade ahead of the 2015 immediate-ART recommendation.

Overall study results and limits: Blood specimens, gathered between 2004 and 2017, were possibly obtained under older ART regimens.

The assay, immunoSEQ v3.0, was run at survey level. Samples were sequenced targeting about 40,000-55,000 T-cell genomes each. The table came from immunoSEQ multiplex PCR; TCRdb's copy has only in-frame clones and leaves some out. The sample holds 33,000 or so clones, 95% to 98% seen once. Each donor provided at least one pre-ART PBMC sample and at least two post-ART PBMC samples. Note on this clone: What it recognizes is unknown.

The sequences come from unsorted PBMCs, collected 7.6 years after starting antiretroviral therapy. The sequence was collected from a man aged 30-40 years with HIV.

The CDR3 nucleotides are TGTGCCAGCAGCTTAGTCCGGAACGAGCAGTACTTC. As protein: CASSLVRNEQYF. The chain carries TRBV13 and TRBJ2-7; the D is unclear. Trimming cost V 1 base and J 5 bases, with 6 bases left between them. CDR3 length: 12 amino acids. Germline CDR1 reads PRHDT; CDR2 reads FYEKMQ (reference sequence).